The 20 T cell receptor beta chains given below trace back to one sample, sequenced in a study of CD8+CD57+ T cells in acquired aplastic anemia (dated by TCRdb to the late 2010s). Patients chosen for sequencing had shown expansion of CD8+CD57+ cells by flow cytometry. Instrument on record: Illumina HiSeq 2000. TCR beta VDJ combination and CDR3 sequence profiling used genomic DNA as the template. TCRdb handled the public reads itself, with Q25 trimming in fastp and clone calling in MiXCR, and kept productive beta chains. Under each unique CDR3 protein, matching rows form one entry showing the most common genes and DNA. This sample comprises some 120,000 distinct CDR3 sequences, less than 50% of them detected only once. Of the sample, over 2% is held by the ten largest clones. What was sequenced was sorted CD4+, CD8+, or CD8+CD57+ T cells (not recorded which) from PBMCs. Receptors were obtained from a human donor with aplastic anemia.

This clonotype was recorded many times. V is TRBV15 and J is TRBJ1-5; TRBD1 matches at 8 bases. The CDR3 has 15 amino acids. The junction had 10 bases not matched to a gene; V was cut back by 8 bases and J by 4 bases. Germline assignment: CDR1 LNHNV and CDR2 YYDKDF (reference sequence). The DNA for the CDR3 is TGTGCCACCGCGGGGACAGGCAGGGGTAATCAGCCCCAGCATTTT. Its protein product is CATAGTGRGNQPQHF.

CDR3 in DNA: TGTGCCAGCAGCTTAGTTCCAGGGAATCTGGGGGGCTACACCTTC. Residues: CASSLVPGNLGGYTF. This chain links TRBV7-2 with TRBJ1-2; tentatively, D is TRBD1 (5 bases). With 1 base removed from V and 8 bases from J, the gap between germline ends came to 17 bases. Germline CDR1 and CDR2: SGHTA and FQGNSA. The CDR3 totals 15 residues.

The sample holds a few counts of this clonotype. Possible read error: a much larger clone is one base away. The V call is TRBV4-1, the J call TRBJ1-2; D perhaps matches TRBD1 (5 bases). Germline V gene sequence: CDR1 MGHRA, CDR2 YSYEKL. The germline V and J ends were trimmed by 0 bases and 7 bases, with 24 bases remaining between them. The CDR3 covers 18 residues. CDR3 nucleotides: TGCGCCAGCAGCCAAGATCCGTCAGGGAAGCTCGCGAGGCCTGGCTACACCTTC. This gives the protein CASSQDPSGKLARPGYTF.

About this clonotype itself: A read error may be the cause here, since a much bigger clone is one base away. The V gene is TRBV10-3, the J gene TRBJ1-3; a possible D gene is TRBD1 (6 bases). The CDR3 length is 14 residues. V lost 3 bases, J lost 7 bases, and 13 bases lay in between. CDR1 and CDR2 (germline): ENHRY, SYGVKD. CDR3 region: CAISDGGRGNTIYF. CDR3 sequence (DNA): TGTGCCATCAGTGACGGGGGCCGAGGGAACACCATATATTTT.

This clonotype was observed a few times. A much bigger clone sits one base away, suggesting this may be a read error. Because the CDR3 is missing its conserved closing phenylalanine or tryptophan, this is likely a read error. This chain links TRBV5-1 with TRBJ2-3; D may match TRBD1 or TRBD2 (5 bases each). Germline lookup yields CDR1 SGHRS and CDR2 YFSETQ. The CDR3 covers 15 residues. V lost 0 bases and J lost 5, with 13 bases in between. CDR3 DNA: TGCGCCAGCAGCTTGGATCCAGGGAGAATAGATACGCAGTATCTT. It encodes CASSLDPGRIDTQYL.

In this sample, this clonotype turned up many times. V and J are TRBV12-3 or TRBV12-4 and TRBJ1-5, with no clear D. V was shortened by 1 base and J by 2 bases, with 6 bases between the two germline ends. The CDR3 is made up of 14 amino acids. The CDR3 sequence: CASSLGSGNQPQHF. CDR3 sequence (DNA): TGTGCCAGCAGTTTAGGCAGTGGCAATCAGCCCCAGCATTTT.

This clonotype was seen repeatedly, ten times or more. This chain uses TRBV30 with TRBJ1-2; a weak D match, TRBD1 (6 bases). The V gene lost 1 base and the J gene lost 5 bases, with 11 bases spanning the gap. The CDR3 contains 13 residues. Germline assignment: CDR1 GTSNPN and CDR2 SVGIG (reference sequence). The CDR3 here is CAWSDGQHYGYTF. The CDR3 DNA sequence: TGTGCCTGGAGTGACGGACAGCATTATGGCTACACCTTC.

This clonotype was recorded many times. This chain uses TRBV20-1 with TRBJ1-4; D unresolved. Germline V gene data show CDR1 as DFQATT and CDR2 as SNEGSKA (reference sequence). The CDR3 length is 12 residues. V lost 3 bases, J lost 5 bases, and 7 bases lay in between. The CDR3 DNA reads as TGCAGTGCTAGTAATCTCAATGAAAAACTGTTTTTT. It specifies CSASNLNEKLFF.

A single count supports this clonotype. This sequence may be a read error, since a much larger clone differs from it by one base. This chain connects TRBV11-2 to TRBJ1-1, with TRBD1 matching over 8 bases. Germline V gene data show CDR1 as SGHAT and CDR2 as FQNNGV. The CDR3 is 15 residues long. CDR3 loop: CTSSTRRTGGTEAFF. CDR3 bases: TGTACCAGCAGCACAAGAAGAACAGGGGGCACTGAAGCTTTCTTT.

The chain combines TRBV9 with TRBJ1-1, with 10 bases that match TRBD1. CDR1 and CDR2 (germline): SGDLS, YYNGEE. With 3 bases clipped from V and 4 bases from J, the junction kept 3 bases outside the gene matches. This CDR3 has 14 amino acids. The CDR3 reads CASSARTGGTEAFF. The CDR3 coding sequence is TGTGCCAGCAGCGCCCGGACAGGGGGCACTGAAGCTTTCTTT.

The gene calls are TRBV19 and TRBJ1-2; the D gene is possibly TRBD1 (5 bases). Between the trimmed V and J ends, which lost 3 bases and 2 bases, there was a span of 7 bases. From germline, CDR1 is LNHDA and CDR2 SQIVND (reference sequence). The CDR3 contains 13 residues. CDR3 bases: TGTGCCAGTAGTATGGAGGGGAACTATGGCTACACCTTC. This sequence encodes CASSMEGNYGYTF.

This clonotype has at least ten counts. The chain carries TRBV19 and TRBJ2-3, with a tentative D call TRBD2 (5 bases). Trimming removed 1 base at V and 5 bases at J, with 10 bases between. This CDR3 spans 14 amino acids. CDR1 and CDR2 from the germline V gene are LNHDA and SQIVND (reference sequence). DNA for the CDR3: TGTGCCAGTAGTATAGGTCTAGCAATAGATACGCAGTATTTT. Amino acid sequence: CASSIGLAIDTQYF.

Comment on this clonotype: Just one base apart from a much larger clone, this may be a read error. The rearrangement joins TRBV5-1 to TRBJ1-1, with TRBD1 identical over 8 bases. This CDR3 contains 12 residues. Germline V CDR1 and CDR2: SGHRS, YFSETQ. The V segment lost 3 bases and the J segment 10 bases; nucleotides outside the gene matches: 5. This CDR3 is CASSSGQGGAFF. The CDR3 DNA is TGCGCCAGCAGCTCCGGACAGGGTGGAGCTTTCTTT.

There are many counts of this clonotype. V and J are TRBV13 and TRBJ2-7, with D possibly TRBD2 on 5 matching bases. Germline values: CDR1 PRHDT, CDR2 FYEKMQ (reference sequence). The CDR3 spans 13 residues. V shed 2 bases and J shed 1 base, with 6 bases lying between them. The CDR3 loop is CASSLPGSYEQYF. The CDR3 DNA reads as TGTGCCAGCAGCTTACCGGGGTCCTACGAGCAGTACTTC.

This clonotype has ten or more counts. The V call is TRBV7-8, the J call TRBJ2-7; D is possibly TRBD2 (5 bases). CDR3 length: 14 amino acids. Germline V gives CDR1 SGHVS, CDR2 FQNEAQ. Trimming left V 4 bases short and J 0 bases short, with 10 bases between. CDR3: CASSSPGFSYEQYV. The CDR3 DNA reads TGTGCCAGCAGCTCGCCGGGGTTCTCCTACGAGCAGTACGTC.

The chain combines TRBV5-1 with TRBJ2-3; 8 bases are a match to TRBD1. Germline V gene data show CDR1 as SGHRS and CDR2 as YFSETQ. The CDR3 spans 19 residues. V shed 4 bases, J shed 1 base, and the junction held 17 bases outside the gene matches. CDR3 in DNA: TGCGCCAGCAGCCGCGGGACAGGTCCCTCAAACGGGGGCACAGATACGCAGTATTTT. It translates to CASSRGTGPSNGGTDTQYF.

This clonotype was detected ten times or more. In DNA, the CDR3 is TGCGCCAGCAGCCAGTCGGGACAGGCGAACTATGGCTACACCTTC. This gives the protein CASSQSGQANYGYTF. The genes are TRBV4-3 and TRBJ1-2; TRBD1 agrees at 8 bases. CDR3 length: 15 amino acids. CDR1 and CDR2 (germline): LGHNA, YSLEER. J lost 2 bases, V lost 3 bases, and 5 bases had no gene match.

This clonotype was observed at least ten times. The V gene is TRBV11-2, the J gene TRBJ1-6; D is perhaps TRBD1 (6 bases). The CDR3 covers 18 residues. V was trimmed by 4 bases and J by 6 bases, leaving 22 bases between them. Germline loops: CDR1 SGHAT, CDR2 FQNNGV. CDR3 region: CASSSFRDTSWGNSPLHF. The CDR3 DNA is TGTGCCAGCAGCTCCTTCCGGGACACATCATGGGGTAATTCACCCCTCCACTTT.

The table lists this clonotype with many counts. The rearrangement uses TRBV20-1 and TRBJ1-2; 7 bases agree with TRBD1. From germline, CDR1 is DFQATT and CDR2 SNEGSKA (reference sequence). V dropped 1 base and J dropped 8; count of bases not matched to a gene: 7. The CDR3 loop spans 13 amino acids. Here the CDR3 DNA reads TGCAGTGCTAGAGTGGGAAGGGGGCAAGGCTACACCTTC. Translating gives CSARVGRGQGYTF.

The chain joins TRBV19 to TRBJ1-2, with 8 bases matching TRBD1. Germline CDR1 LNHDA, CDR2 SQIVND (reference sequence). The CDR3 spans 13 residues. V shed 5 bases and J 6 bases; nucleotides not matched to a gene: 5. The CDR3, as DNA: TGTGCCAGTAGTCTCGGGACAGGCGATGGCTACACCTTC. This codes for CASSLGTGDGYTF.